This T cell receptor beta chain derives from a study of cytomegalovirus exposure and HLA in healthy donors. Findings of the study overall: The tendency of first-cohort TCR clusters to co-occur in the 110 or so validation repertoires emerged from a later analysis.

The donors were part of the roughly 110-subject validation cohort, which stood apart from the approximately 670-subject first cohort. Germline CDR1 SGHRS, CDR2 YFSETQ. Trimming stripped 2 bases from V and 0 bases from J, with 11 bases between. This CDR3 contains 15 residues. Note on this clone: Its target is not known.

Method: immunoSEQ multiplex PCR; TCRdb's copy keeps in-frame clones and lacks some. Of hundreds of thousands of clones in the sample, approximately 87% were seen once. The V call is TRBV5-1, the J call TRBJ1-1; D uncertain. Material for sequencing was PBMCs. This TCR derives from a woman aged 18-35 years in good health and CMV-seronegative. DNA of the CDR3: TGCGCCAGCAGCTTTAGTAACATTTTGAACACTGAAGCTTTCTTT. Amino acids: CASSFSNILNTEAFF.